This T cell receptor (beta chain) was captured by sequencing in a study of cytomegalovirus exposure and HLA in healthy donors (dated by TCRdb to about 2017). A note on the overall study: In an earlier analysis of 587 of the donors, approximately 300 Gb of sequence data and approximately 120 million unique TCR beta sequences from roughly 200 million T cells were reported. Roughly 300 gigabases of sequencing data and 70 million to 100 million unique TCR sequences were included in an early release covering 550 to 650 HLA-typed donors. Of the 398 genotyped donors, roughly 76% were placed in the genetic ancestry cluster associated with self-reported Caucasian donors. The aim of the study was to test whether cataloging public T cell receptors could identify signatures of past pathogen exposure. Using immunosequencing, the study profiled T cell repertoires from some 670 subjects and related those repertoires to cytomegalovirus serostatus. A separate validation cohort of over a hundred different subjects was used in addition to the 666-subject first cohort. High-throughput TCR immunosequencing, statistical association of individual TCRs with disease status, and machine learning were combined to predict cytomegalovirus infection status. A later analysis re-examined previously published TCR beta repertoires from over 500 donors and added high-resolution HLA genotyping to investigate patterns of TCR occurrence. Rather than using new phenotypic data, the later analysis identified candidate immune exposures from TCR beta sequences and from how often those sequences occurred across donors. An earlier analysis of roughly 600 of the donors used high-throughput TCR beta sequencing to judge whether each TCR beta V gene segment behaved as functional or pseudogenic. Donor age, sex, ethnicity and CMV serostatus were collected together with the repertoire data. In a later genetic analysis, genome-wide SNP genotypes for about three fifths of the roughly 670 donors were used, and that subset was treated as a discovery cohort. All discovery cohort repertoires had been generated on a single sequencing platform. HLA typing covered class I and class II loci at four-digit resolution. The number of donors typed differed by locus, with 629-630 for A, B, C, DRB1 and DQB1, roughly 520 for DQA1, over 600 for DPA1, and approximately 470 for DPB1. Four to six DR-DQ haplotypes were handled as single units for association and clustering because linkage in the cohort was strong. Among approximately 370 genotyped donors of the cohort, an average of roughly 230,000 unique TCR beta nucleotide sequences was sequenced per donor, of which approximately 19% were non-productive.

Broad study findings and their caveats: Because counts were too low, roughly 16 rarely observed V segments, including chromosome 9 orphons, were left out of the earlier analysis of 500 to 750 of the donors. An association between a missense DCLRE1C variant and V-gene and J-gene trimming of TCR beta chains was found in a later genetic analysis and replicated in an independent cohort. Three of the identified cytomegalovirus-associated TCR beta chains were confirmed in vitro to be specific for cytomegalovirus antigens. A further reported finding was that TCR beta sequences accurately predicted the HLA-A and HLA-B alleles for most subjects in the first cohort. In an earlier analysis of about 600 of the donors, most TCR beta V segments appeared in productive rearrangements about 87% or about 30% of the time, broadly matching IMGT annotations. In a later analysis, 16,951 TCR beta sequences were associated with specific HLA alleles at a false discovery rate of 0.05. Immune exposure information for the cohort was limited to CMV serostatus. A total of 150 to 200 TCR beta chains were listed by the study as associated with cytomegalovirus. Only TCR beta chains were sequenced in this cohort, and the absence of alpha or paired-chain data limited detectable features. The sequencing pipeline was judged likely to have produced a cluster of highly shared sequence variants as a technical artifact. Roughly uniform sequencing depth across donors was assumed in presence/absence analyses, although this assumption may not hold. Linkage disequilibrium might explain the correlated functional status among segregating V segments, but an unknown experimental factor could not be excluded. Most TCR sequences were observed very rarely across donors, whereas some public TCRs were present in many individuals. Compared with equally common non-associated chains, HLA-associated TCR beta chains in a later analysis were more clonally expanded and had lower generation probabilities. Because HLA typing was unavailable for some donors at each locus, only the typed subset was used in association tests. In a later analysis, TCR association rates were found to vary across HLA loci, with the most associated TCRs seen for DRB1 alleles and the fewest for HLA-C alleles. Most CMV-associated TCR beta chains appeared to be HLA-restricted in a later analysis, and the HLA associations seemed to be driven largely by CMV exposure. Some IMGT-functional V segments, including TRBV6-2 and TRBV6-3, could not be distinguished by the 87-base-pair reads and were therefore excluded. According to a later genetic analysis, donors in an Asian-associated ancestry cluster had fewer N-insertions in productive TCRs than the roughly 700-donor mean. Cytomegalovirus status was reported to be diagnosed by the classifier with high specificity and sensitivity in both the original and validation cohorts. The authors suggested that the approach could potentially be generalized to other disease states and immunological phenotypes. In a later analysis, several top co-occurrence clusters were reported to appear linked to parvovirus B19, influenza, CMV and Epstein-Barr virus. Assigning TCR associations to individual alleles was difficult when HLA alleles, especially DR and DQ, strongly co-occurred.

The library came from the immunoSEQ multiplex PCR assay. For the multiplex PCR, a mixture combining 60 forward primers for TCR Vbeta segments and 13 reverse primers for TCR Jbeta segments was used. A multiplex PCR assay on genomic DNA amplified the CDR3 region of rearranged TCR beta genes. The Illumina HiSeq System was used to sequence the amplified TCR beta libraries as 87-base-pair reads. Processing in the source paper ran as follows. In a later analysis, around 80 million unique TCR beta chains were counted across the 650 to 750 repertoires, and roughly 11 million of these chains were shared by at least two donors. Raw reads were error-corrected and collapsed into unique sequences with a nearest-neighbor algorithm that merged closely related sequences to remove PCR and sequencing errors. To assign V, D and J gene segments, CDR3 sequences were aligned to IMGT reference sequences. For a sequence to be retained, a match of at least six nucleotides to both a V gene segment and a J gene segment was required. Rearrangements were classified as productive when the CDR3 lacked stop codons and remained in frame with V and J, and all other rearrangements were classified as non-productive. Following IMGT convention, CDR3 was defined as the stretch from the second conserved V-encoded cysteine to the conserved J-encoded phenylalanine. The earlier analysis of 500 to 750 of the donors excluded any sequence lacking an unambiguous match to a single V gene segment. An earlier analysis of 587 of the donors classified V segments as functional when productive rearrangements were above 56.7% and as segregating when the standard deviation between donors was above 5%. A statistical classification framework was built to diagnose cytomegalovirus status from the catalog of TCR beta chain sequences. A later analysis assigned V and J genes by comparing TCR nucleotide sequences with IMGT/GENE-DB human TR gene sequences. In a later analysis, CDR3 sequences and most-parsimonious VDJ recombination scenarios were assigned using the TCRdist pipeline. A later analysis defined each TCR beta chain by its CDR3 amino acid sequence plus V-gene family, and excluded reads lacking a unique V-gene family. In a later analysis, nearly 600 highly shared, low-generation-probability nucleotide sequences were removed to address suspected cross-contamination and a sequencing artifact. In a later analysis, a clonal expansion index for each public chain was calculated from normalized within-repertoire ranks of inferred template counts. In a later analysis, generation probabilities were computed using a VDJ recombination model fitted to out-of-frame rearrangements, and the results were checked against IGoR. In a later analysis, TCR-TCR, TCR-HLA and TCR-CMV co-occurrence was scored with hypergeometric tests, and a repertoire-size bias correction was applied to TCR pairs. In a later analysis, false discovery rates were estimated by permuting HLA or CMV assignments 20 times. In a later analysis, co-occurring TCRs were grouped using DBSCAN, and TCRdist sequence similarity was added for clustering within HLA-allele-positive subsets. For co-occurrence clustering, repertoires with fewer than 30,000 or more than 120,000 public chains were excluded, along with four to six repertoires with anomalous nucleotide sharing. TCRdb obtained this table from immuneACCESS and retained in-frame rearrangements with V and J assigned. These tables miss some clones; where compared with another copy, unresolved V genes account for less than half of the shortfall, and the remainder is unexplained. V and J calls and clone size are given by that table; D and trimming were obtained from the DNA. The table for this sample shows 20,000 to 25,000 clones. The biggest ten clones account for approximately 15% of the sample.

In total, roughly 710 healthy bone marrow donors made up the cohort. All cohort members were sampled while nominally healthy, although unrecorded immune exposures were likely present. The donor was CMV seropositive and belonged to the group of over 250 seropositive cohort members. Every donor gave a peripheral blood sample, and the peripheral blood mononuclear cells from that sample were used for TCR beta sequencing. The Qiagen DNeasy Blood Extraction Kit was used to extract genomic DNA from the blood cell samples. In the case of this clone: Its antigen remains undetermined.

The CDR3 covers 13 residues, taking in both the cysteine and the phenylalanine. Here the CDR3 DNA is all that survives: 39 bases in frame from base 1. V is cut back by 3 bases and J by 4 bases, with 2 bases in the junction unmatched. CDR1 and CDR2, per the germline V gene (reference sequence), are LNHNV and YYDKDF. The rearrangement combines TRBV15 with TRBJ2-5, with TRBD2 matching 7 junction bases. Sequencing was carried out using PBMCs. This TCR was recovered from a male donor in good health and CMV-seropositive. The CDR3: CATSRGGAETQYF. The nucleotide sequence reads TGTGCCACCAGCAGGGGAGGGGCAGAGACCCAGTACTTC.